This T cell receptor beta chain was obtained from a study of T cells after yellow fever vaccination. Points from the study as a whole: A small proportion of clonotypes was detected in both the CD4 and CD8 compartments.

The CDR3 consists of 17 residues. Germline loops: CDR1 MGHRA, CDR2 YSYEKL. V dropped 4 bases and J dropped 2; count of bases not matched to a gene: 11. Points on this clonotype: Its specificity is not known.

Each CDR3 protein gets one entry after TCRdb re-called the 5' RACE reads with MiXCR. The table lists about 63,000 distinct CDR3 sequences, approximately 7% of them singletons, with around 34% in the top ten. The genes are TRBV4-1 and TRBJ2-1; 7 bases are shared with TRBD2. Sequenced here: CD8+ T cells sorted from PBMCs, sampled 15 days after the yellow fever booster vaccination. The TCR comes from a man aged 25 to 40 who received the YFV17D yellow fever vaccine. DNA of the CDR3: TGCGCCAGCAGCCTCCGGGGGGATAGCGGCCCCTACAATGAGCAGTTCTTC. As protein: CASSLRGDSGPYNEQFF.